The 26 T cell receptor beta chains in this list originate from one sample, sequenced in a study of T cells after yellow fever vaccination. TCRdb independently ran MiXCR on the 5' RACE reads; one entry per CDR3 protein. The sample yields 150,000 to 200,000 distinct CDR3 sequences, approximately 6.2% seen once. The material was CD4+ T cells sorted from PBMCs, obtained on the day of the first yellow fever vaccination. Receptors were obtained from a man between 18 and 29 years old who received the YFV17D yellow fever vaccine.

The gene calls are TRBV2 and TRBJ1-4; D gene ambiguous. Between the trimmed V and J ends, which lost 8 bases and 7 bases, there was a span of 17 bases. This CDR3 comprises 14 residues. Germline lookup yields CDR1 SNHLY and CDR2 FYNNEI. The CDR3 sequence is CASLFSTTSEKLFF. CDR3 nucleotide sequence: TGTGCCAGCTTATTTTCCACGACGTCTGAAAAACTGTTTTTT.

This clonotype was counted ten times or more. The CDR3 DNA follows: TGCAGTGCGGAACAGGGGCCTAAAAACATTCAGTACTTC. It codes for CSAEQGPKNIQYF. The chain joins TRBV20-1 to TRBJ2-4; 7 positions agree with TRBD1. The germline V gene encodes CDR1 DFQATT and CDR2 SNEGSKA (reference sequence). V lost 6 bases, J lost 4 bases, and 6 bases stayed unmatched. The CDR3 runs 13 residues.

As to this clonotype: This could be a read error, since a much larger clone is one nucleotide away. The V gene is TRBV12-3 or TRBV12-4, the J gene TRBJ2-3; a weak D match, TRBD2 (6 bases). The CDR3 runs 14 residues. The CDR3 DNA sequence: TGTGCCAGCGGTTTTCAGCTGGGGGGAGATACGCAGTATTTT. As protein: CASGFQLGGDTQYF.

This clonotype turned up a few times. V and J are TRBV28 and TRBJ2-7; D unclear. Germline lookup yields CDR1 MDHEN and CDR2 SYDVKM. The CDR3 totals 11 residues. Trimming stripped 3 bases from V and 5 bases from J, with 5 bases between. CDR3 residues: CASSFANEQYV. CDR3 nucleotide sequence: TGTGCCAGCAGTTTTGCCAACGAGCAGTACGTC.

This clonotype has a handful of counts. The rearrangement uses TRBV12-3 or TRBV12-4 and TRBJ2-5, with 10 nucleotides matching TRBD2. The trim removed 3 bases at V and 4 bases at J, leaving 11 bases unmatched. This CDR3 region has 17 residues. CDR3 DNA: TGTGCCAGCAGTTTCGGTAGCGGGGGGTCCACCGGAGAGACCCAGTACTTC. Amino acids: CASSFGSGGSTGETQYF.

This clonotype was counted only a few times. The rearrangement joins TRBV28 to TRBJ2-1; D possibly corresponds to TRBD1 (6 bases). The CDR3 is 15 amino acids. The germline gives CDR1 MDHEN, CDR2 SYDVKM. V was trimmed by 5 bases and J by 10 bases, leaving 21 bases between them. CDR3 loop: CASSTGTPFYYEQFF. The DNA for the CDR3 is TGTGCCAGCAGTACCGGGACACCCTTTTACTACGAGCAGTTCTTC. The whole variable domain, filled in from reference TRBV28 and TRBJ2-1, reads DVKVTQSSRYLVKRTGEKVFLECVQDMDHENMFWYRQDPGLGLRLIYFSYDVKMKEKGDIPEGYSVSREKKERFSLILESASTNQTSMYLCASSTGTPFYYEQFFGPGTRLTVL.

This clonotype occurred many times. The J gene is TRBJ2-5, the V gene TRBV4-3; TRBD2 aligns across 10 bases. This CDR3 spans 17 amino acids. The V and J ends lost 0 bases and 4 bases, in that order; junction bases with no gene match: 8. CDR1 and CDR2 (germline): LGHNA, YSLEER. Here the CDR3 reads CASSQDWEAGGPETQYF. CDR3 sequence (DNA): TGCGCCAGCAGCCAAGATTGGGAAGCGGGGGGGCCAGAGACCCAGTACTTC.

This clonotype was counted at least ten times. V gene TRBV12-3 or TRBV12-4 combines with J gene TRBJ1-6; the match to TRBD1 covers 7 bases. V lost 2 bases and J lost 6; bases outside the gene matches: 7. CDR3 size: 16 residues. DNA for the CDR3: TGTGCCAGCAGTTTACCCCGGACAGGAATTAATTCACCCCTCCACTTT. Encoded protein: CASSLPRTGINSPLHF.

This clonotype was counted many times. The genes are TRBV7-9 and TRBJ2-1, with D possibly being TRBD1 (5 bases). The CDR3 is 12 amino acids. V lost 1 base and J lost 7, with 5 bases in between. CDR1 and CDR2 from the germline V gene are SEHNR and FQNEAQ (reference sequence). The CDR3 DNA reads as TGTGCCAGCAGCTTAGACAGGAATGAGCAGTTCTTC. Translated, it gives CASSLDRNEQFF. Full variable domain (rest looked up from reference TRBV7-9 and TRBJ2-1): DTGVSQNPRHKITKRGQNVTFRCDPISEHNRLYWYRQTLGQGPEFLTYFQNEAQLEKSRLLSDRFSAERPKGSFSTLEIQRTEQGDSAMYLCASSLDRNEQFFGPGTRLTVL.

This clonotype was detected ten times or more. The CDR3 sequence is CASSQTDLSYEQYF. For the CDR3, the DNA is TGCGCCAGCAGCCAGACAGATCTCTCCTACGAGCAGTACTTC. The rearrangement uses TRBV5-1 and TRBJ2-7, with D possibly TRBD1 on 5 matching bases. The length of the CDR3 is 14 residues. V lost 4 bases to trimming and J lost 0 bases, with 11 bases between them. CDR1 is SGHRS and CDR2 is YFSETQ in the germline V gene. Complete variable domain (other parts from reference TRBV5-1 and TRBJ2-7): KAGVTQTPRYLIKTRGQQVTLSCSPISGHRSVSWYQQTPGQGLQFLFEYFSETQRNKGNFPGRFSGRQFSNSRSEMNVSTLELGDSALYLCASSQTDLSYEQYFGPGTRLTVT.

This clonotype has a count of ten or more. The CDR3 bases are TGTGCCACCAGTGATTCCGGGACAGGGACGCACAATGAGCAGTTCTTC. It encodes CATSDSGTGTHNEQFF. The V call is TRBV24-1, the J call TRBJ2-1, with TRBD1 matching 9 bases. The germline CDR1 and CDR2 sequences are KGHDR and SFDVKD. The ends lost 2 bases at V and 5 bases at J; junction bases unmatched: 6. This CDR3 spans 16 amino acids.

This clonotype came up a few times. CDR3 DNA: TGTGCCAGCAGCCAAGAGGGACAGGGACCCTACGAGCAGTACTTC. It is translated as CASSQEGQGPYEQYF. J is TRBJ2-7 and V is TRBV4-2; 9 nucleotides match TRBD1. CDR3 length equals 15 residues. V lost 0 bases and J lost 2; bases outside the gene matches: 2. Germline CDR1 is LGHNA and CDR2 is YNFKEQ.

Here the CDR3 reads CASSLGALAKNIQYF. The CDR3 DNA reads as TGTGCCAGCAGCTTAGGGGCTCTAGCCAAAAACATTCAGTACTTC. The gene calls are TRBV7-2 and TRBJ2-4; the D is unclear. Germline V gene lookup returns CDR1 SGHTA and CDR2 FQGNSA. The CDR3 extends over 15 amino acids. V lost 1 base to trimming and J lost 0 bases, with 7 bases between them.

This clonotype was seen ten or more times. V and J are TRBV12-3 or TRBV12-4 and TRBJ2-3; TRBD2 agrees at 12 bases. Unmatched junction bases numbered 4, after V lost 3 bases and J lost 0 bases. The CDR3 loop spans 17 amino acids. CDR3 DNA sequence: TGTGCCAGCAGTTTTACTAGCGGGGGGCTGAGCACAGATACGCAGTATTTT. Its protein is CASSFTSGGLSTDTQYF.

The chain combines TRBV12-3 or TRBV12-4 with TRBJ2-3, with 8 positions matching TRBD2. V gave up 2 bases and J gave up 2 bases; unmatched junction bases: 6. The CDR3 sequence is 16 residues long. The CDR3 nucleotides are TGTGCCAGCAGTTTACGGATAGCGGGGCCCACAGATACGCAGTATTTT. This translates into CASSLRIAGPTDTQYF.

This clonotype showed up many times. CDR3 DNA sequence: TGTGCCAGCAGTTCCTACTCAGGAGCCTACGAGCAGTACGTC. It is translated as CASSSYSGAYEQYV. This chain joins TRBV28 and TRBJ2-7; D is unresolved. The germline V and J ends were trimmed by 4 bases and 2 bases, with 12 bases remaining between them. Germline CDR1 and CDR2: MDHEN and SYDVKM. The CDR3 extends over 14 amino acids.

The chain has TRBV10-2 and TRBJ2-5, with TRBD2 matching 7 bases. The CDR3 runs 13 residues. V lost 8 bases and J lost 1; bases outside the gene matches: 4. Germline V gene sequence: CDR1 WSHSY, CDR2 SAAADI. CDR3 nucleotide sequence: TGCGCCAGCCGGTGGGGGGGCCAAGAGACCCAGTACTTC. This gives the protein CASRWGGQETQYF.

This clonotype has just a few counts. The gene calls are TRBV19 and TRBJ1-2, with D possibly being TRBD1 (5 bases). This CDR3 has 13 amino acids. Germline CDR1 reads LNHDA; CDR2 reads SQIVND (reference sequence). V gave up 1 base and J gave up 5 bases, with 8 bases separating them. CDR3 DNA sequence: TGTGCCAGTAGTATAGCAGGGTTGTATGGCTACACCTTC. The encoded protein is CASSIAGLYGYTF.

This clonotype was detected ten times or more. In DNA, the CDR3 is TGTGCCAGCAGTTACGATTTCCGGGACAGGGGACAAGAGACCCAGTACTTC. It codes for CASSYDFRDRGQETQYF. The chain is built from TRBV6-5 and TRBJ2-5, with 10 nucleotides matching TRBD1. Trimming removed 2 bases from V and 2 bases from J; junction bases left unmatched: 8. Per germline, CDR1 MNHEY and CDR2 SVGAGI. This CDR3 is 17 amino acids long.

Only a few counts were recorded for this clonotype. Here the CDR3 reads CASSYTFQGSYEQYF. CDR3 bases: TGCGCCAGCAGCTACACTTTTCAGGGTTCCTACGAGCAGTACTTC. V usage is TRBV4-3 and J usage is TRBJ2-7; D may be TRBD1 (5 bases). Germline assignment: CDR1 LGHNA and CDR2 YSLEER. Trimming cost V 5 bases and J 1 base, with 15 bases left between them. The CDR3 length is 15 residues.

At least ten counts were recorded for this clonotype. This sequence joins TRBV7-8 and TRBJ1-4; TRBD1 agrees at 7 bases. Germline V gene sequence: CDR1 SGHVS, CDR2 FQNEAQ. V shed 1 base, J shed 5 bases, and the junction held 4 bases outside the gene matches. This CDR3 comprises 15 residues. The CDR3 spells CASSLEGQSNEKLFF. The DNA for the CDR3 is TGTGCCAGCAGCTTAGAGGGACAGAGCAATGAAAAACTGTTTTTT.

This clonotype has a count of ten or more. CDR3 nucleotide sequence: TGTGCCAGCAATTCAGGGCCGGGGAGCAATCAGCCCCAGCATTTT. Its translation: CASNSGPGSNQPQHF. V is TRBV6-5 and J is TRBJ1-5; tentatively, D is TRBD1 (5 bases). The germline V gene has CDR1 MNHEY and CDR2 SVGAGI. Trimming pared 7 bases from V and 1 base from J, leaving 14 bases between. The CDR3 runs to 15 residues.

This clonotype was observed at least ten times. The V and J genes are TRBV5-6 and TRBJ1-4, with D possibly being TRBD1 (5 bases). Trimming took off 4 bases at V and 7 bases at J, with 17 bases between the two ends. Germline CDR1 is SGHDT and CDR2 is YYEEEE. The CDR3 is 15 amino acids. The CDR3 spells CASSMRGGGVEKLFF. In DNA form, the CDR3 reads TGTGCCAGCAGCATGAGGGGAGGTGGAGTTGAAAAACTGTTTTTT.

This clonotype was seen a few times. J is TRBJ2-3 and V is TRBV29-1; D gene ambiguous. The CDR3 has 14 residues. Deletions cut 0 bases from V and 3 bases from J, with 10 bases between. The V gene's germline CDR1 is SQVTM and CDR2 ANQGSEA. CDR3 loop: CSVEDPGRTDTQYF. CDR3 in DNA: TGCAGCGTTGAAGACCCGGGCAGGACAGATACGCAGTATTTT.

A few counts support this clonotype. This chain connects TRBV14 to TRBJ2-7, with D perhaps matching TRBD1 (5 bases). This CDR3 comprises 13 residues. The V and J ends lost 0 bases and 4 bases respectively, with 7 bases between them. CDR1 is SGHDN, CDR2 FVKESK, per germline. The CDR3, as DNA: TGTGCCAGCAGCCAAGACAGGGCTTACGAGCAGTACGTC. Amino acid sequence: CASSQDRAYEQYV.

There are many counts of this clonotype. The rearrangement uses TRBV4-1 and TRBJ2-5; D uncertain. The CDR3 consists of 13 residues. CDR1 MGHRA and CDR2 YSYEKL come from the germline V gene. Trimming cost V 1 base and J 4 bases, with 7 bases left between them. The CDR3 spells CASSQVPTETQYF. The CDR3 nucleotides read TGCGCCAGCAGCCAAGTGCCGACAGAGACCCAGTACTTC.